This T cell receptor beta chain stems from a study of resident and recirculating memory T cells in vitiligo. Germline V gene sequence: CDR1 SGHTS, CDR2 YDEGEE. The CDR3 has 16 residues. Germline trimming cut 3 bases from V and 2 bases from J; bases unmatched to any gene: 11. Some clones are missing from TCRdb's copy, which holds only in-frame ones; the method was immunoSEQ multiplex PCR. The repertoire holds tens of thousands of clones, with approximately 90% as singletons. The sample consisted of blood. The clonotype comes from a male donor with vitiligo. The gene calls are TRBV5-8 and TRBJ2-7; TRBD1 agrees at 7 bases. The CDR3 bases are TGTGCCAGCAGCTACAGGCCGGGACAGAGCCCCTACGAGCAGTACTTC. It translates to CASSYRPGQSPYEQYF. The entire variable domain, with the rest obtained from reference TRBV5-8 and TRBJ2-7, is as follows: EAGVTQSPTHLIKTRGQQATLRCSPISGHTSVYWYQQALGLGLQFLLWYDEGEERNRGNFPPRFSGRQFPNYSSELNVNALELEDSALYLCASSYRPGQSPYEQYFGPGTRLTVT.